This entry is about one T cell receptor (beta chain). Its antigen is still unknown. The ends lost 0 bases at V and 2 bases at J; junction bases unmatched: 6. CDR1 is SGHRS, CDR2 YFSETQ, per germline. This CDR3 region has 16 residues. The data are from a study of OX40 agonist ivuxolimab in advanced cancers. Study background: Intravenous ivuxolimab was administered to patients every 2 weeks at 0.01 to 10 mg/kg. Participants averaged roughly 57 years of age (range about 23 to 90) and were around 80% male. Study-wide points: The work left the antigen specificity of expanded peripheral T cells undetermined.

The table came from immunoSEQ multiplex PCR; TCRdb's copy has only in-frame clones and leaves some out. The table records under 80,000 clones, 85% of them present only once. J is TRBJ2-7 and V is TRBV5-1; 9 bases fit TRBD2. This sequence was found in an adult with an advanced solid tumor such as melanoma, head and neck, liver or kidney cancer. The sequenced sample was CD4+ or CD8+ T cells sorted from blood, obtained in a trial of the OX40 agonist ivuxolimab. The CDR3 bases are TGCGCCAGCAGCTTGGGTGGCGGGAGGGATGCCTACGAGCAGTACTTC. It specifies CASSLGGGRDAYEQYF.